The present entry profiles one TCR beta chain with its context. Its antigen is undetermined. 60 Vbeta and 13 Jbeta primers were used in PCR. Original processing notes: An analysis performed later counted about 80 million unique TCR beta chains (roughly 11 million of them shared). The assay was immunoSEQ multiplex PCR, and TCRdb's table has in-frame clones only and misses some. V and J calls and clone size are as listed in that table; D and trimming were resolved from the DNA. Of over 150,000 clones listed, almost 85% are singletons. Germline loops: CDR1 SNHLY, CDR2 FYNNEI. V was cut by 7 bases and J by 9 bases, with 23 bases left in between. The CDR3 contains 15 residues. This entry is derived from a study of cytomegalovirus exposure and HLA in healthy donors. Background on the study: There were about 85 million unique TCRs (from HLA-typed donors) in an early data release. The study placed 80% to 90% of its roughly 400 genotyped donors in the Caucasian-associated ancestry cluster.

General study points: Reports indicate that TCR beta sequences accurately predicted the HLA-A and HLA-B alleles of most subjects.

The J gene is TRBJ2-3, the V gene TRBV2; possibly TRBD2 for D (6 bases). This TCR came from a girl between 5 and 17 years old in good health and CMV-seropositive. Input material: PBMCs. The CDR3 bases are TGTGCCAGCAAACCCTTCCCAGGGACTCAGTCAACGCAGTATTTT. As protein: CASKPFPGTQSTQYF.